The T cell receptor beta chain described here comes from a study of blood T cells in healthy people across ages. Study overall: Every two T cells gave about one barcoded beta molecule via template switching. Notes on the study in general: Researchers judged that diversity estimates from one million T cells fell short of true values. Roughly linearly, TCR beta diversity per million T cells fell as age increased.

Primed by a sample-barcoded 5' primer and a J-beta primer mix, a second PCR proceeded for roughly 7 to 12 cycles. MiXCR was run by TCRdb on the 5' RACE reads, yielding one entry per CDR3 protein. This table holds hundreds of thousands of distinct CDR3 sequences, about 50% found once. This clonotype was counted many times. What it binds is not known. V shed 6 bases, J shed 1 base, and the junction held 8 bases outside the gene matches. Germline CDR1 and CDR2: SQVTM and ANQGSEA. This CDR3 is built from 15 residues. The study drew donors from healthy Caucasian individuals in Russia aged roughly 6 to 90. The sequence derives from a woman older than 75 in good health. The material sequenced was blood. V and J are TRBV29-1 and TRBJ2-1; 8 bases map to TRBD2. For the CDR3, the DNA is TGCAGCGTGGGGGGCGGGAGGAATTCCTACAATGAGCAGTTCTTC. Its protein product is CSVGGGRNSYNEQFF.